The table lists the clone carrying this TCR beta chain with a few counts. Other nucleotide sequences from this sample produce the same CDR3. This record belongs to a study of blood T cell repertoires in COVID-19. Study-level information: T cells, B-cell-depleted T cells, or PBMCs provided the cDNA or gDNA that served as material.

The CDR3 has 17 residues. Trimming at V came to 3 bases and at J to 2 bases, leaving 14 bases not matched to a gene. Sequencing was performed with immunoSEQ multiplex PCR; in TCRdb, only in-frame clones are kept and a portion is missing. The sample has approximately 120,000 clones; around nine tenths are singletons. This receptor was identified in an elderly woman with acute or convalescent COVID-19. The chain employs TRBV5-3 and TRBJ2-7; 7 positions agree with TRBD2. TRBV5-3 is sorted into the ORF group, with uncertain function. What was sequenced was peripheral blood. The DNA for the CDR3 is TGTGCCAGAAGCTCTGGTGGTGGCGGGAGAATTCCCTACGAGCAGTACTTC. It yields the protein CARSSGGGGRIPYEQYF.